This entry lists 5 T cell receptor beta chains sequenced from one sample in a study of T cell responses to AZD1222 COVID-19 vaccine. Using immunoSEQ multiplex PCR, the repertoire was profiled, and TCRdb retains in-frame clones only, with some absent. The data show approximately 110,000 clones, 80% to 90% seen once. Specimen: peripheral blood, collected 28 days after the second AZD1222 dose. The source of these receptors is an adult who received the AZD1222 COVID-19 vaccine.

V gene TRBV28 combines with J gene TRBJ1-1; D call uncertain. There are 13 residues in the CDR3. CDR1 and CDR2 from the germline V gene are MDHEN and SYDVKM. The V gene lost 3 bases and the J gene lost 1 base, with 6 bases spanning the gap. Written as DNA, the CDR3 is TGTGCCAGCAGTTTCCCGCGGAACACTGAAGCTTTCTTT. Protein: CASSFPRNTEAFF.

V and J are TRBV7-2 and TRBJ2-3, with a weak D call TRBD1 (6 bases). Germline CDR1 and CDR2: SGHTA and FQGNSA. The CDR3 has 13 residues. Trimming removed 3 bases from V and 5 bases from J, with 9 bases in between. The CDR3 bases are TGTGCCAGCAGCTTTAGCAGGGGAGATACGCAGTATTTT. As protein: CASSFSRGDTQYF.

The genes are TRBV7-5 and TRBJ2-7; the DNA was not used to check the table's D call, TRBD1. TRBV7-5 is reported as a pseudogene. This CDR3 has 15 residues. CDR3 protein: CVRSLGTGSNYEQYF. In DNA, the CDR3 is TGTGTCAGAAGCTTAGGGACAGGGTCCAACTACGAGCAGTACTTC.

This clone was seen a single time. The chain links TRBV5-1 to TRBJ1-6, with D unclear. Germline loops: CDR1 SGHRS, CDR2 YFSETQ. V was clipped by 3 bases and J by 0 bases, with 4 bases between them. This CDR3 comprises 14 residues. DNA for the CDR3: TGCGCCAGCAGCTCGAGCTCCTATAATTCACCCCTCCACTTT. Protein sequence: CASSSSSYNSPLHF. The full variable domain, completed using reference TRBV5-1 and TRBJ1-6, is KAGVTQTPRYLIKTRGQQVTLSCSPISGHRSVSWYQQTPGQGLQFLFEYFSETQRNKGNFPGRFSGRQFSNSRSEMNVSTLELGDSALYLCASSSSSYNSPLHFGNGTRLTVT.

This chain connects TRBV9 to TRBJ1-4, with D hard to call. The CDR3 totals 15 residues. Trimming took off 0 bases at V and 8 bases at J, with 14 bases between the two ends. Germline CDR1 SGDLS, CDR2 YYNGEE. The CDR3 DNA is TGTGCCAGCAGCGTAGCTGCGGGAAGACGGGAAAAACTGTTTTTT. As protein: CASSVAAGRREKLFF.